These 10 T cell receptor beta chains were sequenced from one sample in a study of T cells in localized non-small cell lung cancer. Clones were read by immunoSEQ multiplex PCR, and TCRdb kept only the in-frame ones, dropping some. The sample carries about 11,000 clones, roughly 90% recorded once. Specimen: peripheral blood, collected before any cancer treatment. The receptor set was obtained from a male donor older than 55 with stage III lung adenocarcinoma.

V usage is TRBV10-2 and J usage is TRBJ2-1, with no clear D. V gave up 0 bases and J gave up 5 bases, with 5 bases separating them. Germline V gene sequence: CDR1 WSHSY, CDR2 SAAADI. The CDR3 totals 13 residues. DNA of the CDR3: TGCGCCAGCAGTGAGTCACGGAACAATGAGCAGTTCTTC. It is translated as CASSESRNNEQFF.

Only one count was recorded for this clone. The V and J genes are TRBV29-1 and TRBJ1-1; D is perhaps TRBD1 (5 bases). Germline V lookup: CDR1 SQVTM, CDR2 ANQGSEA. This CDR3 is 13 amino acids long. V shed 3 bases and J shed 6 bases, with 14 bases lying between them. The DNA of the CDR3 is TGCAGCGTTGACAGGGTGAGAGGGGCTGAAGCTTTCTTT. Translation gives CSVDRVRGAEAFF.

This clone was seen a single time. The chain has TRBV19 and TRBJ2-1, with 10 bases fitting TRBD1. This CDR3 is built from 15 residues. J lost 7 bases, V lost 3 bases, and 6 bases had no gene match. The V gene's germline CDR1 is LNHDA and CDR2 SQIVND (reference sequence). The DNA of the CDR3 is TGTGCCAGTAGTATTCCGGGACAGGGGAAGAATGAGCAGTTCTTC. Translating gives CASSIPGQGKNEQFF.

This clone was recorded a few times. The chain employs TRBV30 and TRBJ1-1, with D unclear. Trimming shortened V by 0 bases and J by 8 bases, and 7 bases separated the two germline ends. CDR1 is GTSNPN and CDR2 is SVGIG in the germline V gene (reference sequence). The length of the CDR3 is 11 residues. The CDR3: CAWSVSPEAFF. In nucleotides, the CDR3 is TGTGCCTGGAGTGTATCACCGGAAGCTTTCTTT.

This chain links TRBV11-2 with TRBJ2-7, with a weak D call TRBD2 (6 bases). Trimming took off 5 bases at V and 6 bases at J, with 11 bases between the two ends. Germline V gives CDR1 SGHAT, CDR2 FQNNGV. The CDR3 is made up of 12 amino acids. The CDR3 loop is CASSPTRFEQYF. In nucleotides, the CDR3 is TGTGCCAGCAGCCCGACTAGGTTCGAGCAGTACTTC.

The chain recombines TRBV30 with TRBJ2-1, with a weak D call TRBD1 (5 bases). The CDR3 is 13 amino acids. V lost 8 bases to trimming and J lost 3 bases, with 14 bases between them. CDR1 is GTSNPN and CDR2 is SVGIG in the germline V gene (reference sequence). CDR3 region: CARTSSGYNEQFF. The CDR3 DNA sequence: TGTGCCCGGACATCTTCGGGCTACAATGAGCAGTTCTTC.

The gene calls are TRBV25-1 and TRBJ2-5; D is uncertain. CDR1 and CDR2 from the germline V gene are MGHDK and SYGVNS. V gave up 4 bases and J gave up 5 bases, with 8 bases separating them. The CDR3 totals 12 residues. DNA of the CDR3: TGTGCCAGCAGTGGCTATGGGGAGACCCAGTACTTC. It codes for CASSGYGETQYF.

The chain combines TRBV10-3 with TRBJ2-7; TRBD1 agrees at 10 bases. Germline trimming cut 5 bases from V and 4 bases from J; bases unmatched to any gene: 8. The CDR3 has 15 residues. Germline CDR1 is ENHRY and CDR2 is SYGVKD. This CDR3 is CAISSGDRGRYEQYF. CDR3 in DNA: TGTGCCATCAGTTCGGGGGACAGGGGAAGGTACGAGCAGTACTTC.

Remarks on this clone: The conserved phenylalanine or tryptophan normally closing the CDR3 is absent here, so this likely arose from a read error. It is unclear where the CDR3 begins or ends on the DNA, so no DNA is shown, and the CDR3 is as TCRdb lists it. V gene TRBV30 combines with J gene TRBJ2-3; the table gives TRBD2 as D, unverified against the DNA. The CDR3 spans 11 amino acids, including both terminal residues. Germline V gene sequence: CDR1 GTSNPN, CDR2 SVGIG (reference sequence). CDR3 loop: CAWSVGTYVRA.

V is TRBV9 and J is TRBJ2-1; 11 nucleotides align to TRBD2. The CDR3 has 17 residues. The germline CDR1 and CDR2 sequences are SGDLS and YYNGEE. V lost 2 bases and J lost 10; bases outside the gene matches: 14. CDR3 sequence: CASSVLAGGVVTREQFF. CDR3 DNA: TGTGCCAGCAGCGTCCTAGCGGGAGGAGTAGTAACTAGAGAGCAGTTCTTC.